A selection of T cell receptor beta chains follows, all from one sample in a study of T cell changes during pregnancy in multiple sclerosis. Some clones are missing from TCRdb's copy, which holds only in-frame ones; the method was immunoSEQ multiplex PCR. The repertoire consists of 75,000 to 95,000 clones, with 85% to 95% occurring once and the leading ten covering around 2%. The sample was peripheral blood, taken in the first trimester of pregnancy. The receptors here all came from a female donor in good health, enrolled as a control in a pregnancy study. CDR3s include the opening cysteine and the closing phenylalanine or tryptophan. A D gene is named only where the DNA matches it firmly. Only some rows state a clone size, as once, few, many or a class for expanded clones.

>12|.|TRBV7-9|TRBJ2-7|few
CASAPGGYEQYF
TGTGCCAGCGCCCCTGGCGGCTACGAGCAGTACTTC
>17|.|TRBV18|TRBJ2-3|.
CASSTFEGRGDTDTQYF
TGTGCCAGCTCTACGTTTGAAGGGCGCGGGGACACAGATACGCAGTATTTT
>17|TRBD2|TRBV7-2|TRBJ2-1|.
CASSPGLVTSVYNEQFF
TGTGCCAGCAGCCCCGGGTTGGTTACTAGCGTCTACAATGAGCAGTTCTTC
>18|TRBD1|TRBV4-3|TRBJ2-3|.
CASSQDPPPGGSTDTQYF
TGCGCCAGCAGCCAAGATCCCCCCCCAGGGGGTTCCACAGATACGCAGTATTTT
>14|TRBD1|TRBV18|TRBJ2-4|.
CASSPGTGKNIQYF
TGTGCCAGCTCACCTGGGACAGGGAAAAACATTCAGTACTTC
>14|.|TRBV6-5|TRBJ2-2|.
CASSYSRGYGELFF
TGTGCCAGCAGTTACTCTCGGGGATACGGGGAGCTGTTTTTT
>16|.|TRBV18|TRBJ2-3|.
CASSLRTGRATDTQYF
TGTGCCAGCTCACTACGGACAGGGAGGGCAACAGATACGCAGTATTTT
>16|.|TRBV18|TRBJ2-1|.
CASSPPPKRPYNEQFF
TGTGCCAGCTCACCCCCCCCGAAGAGGCCCTACAATGAGCAGTTCTTC
>13|TRBD1|TRBV28|TRBJ1-2|.
CASTTDRAYGYTF
TGTGCCAGCACCACAGACAGGGCCTACGGCTACACCTTC
>17|.|TRBV10-2|TRBJ1-6|.
CASSESTFREPKSPLHF
TGCGCCAGCAGTGAGTCGACTTTCAGGGAACCAAAATCACCCCTCCACTTT
>14|.|TRBV4-2|TRBJ1-5|.
CASSQVDNNQPQHF
TGTGCCAGCAGCCAGGTGGACAACAATCAGCCCCAGCATTTT
>15|.|TRBV7-2|TRBJ1-2|.
CASSVAGSVGYGYTF
TGTGCCAGCAGCGTTGCAGGGTCAGTGGGCTATGGCTACACCTTC
>18|TRBD1|TRBV4-1|TRBJ2-3|.
CASSQVPLGTGSTDTQYF
TGCGCCAGCAGCCAAGTCCCCCTCGGGACAGGGAGCACAGATACGCAGTATTTT
>14|TRBD2|TRBV5-1|TRBJ2-7|once
CASSYGGAVYEQYF
TGCGCCAGCAGCTACGGGGGGGCCGTCTACGAGCAGTACTTC
>11|.|TRBV20-1|TRBJ1-2|.
CSVNSQYGYTF
TGCAGTGTTAACAGTCAATATGGCTACACCTTC
>15|TRBD1|TRBV7-8|TRBJ2-3|.
CASSLETGSTDTQYF
TGTGCCAGCAGCTTAGAGACAGGGTCCACAGATACGCAGTATTTT
>14|TRBD1|TRBV27|TRBJ1-6|once
CASTPGQGVSPLHF
TGTGCCAGCACCCCCGGGCAGGGGGTTTCACCCCTCCACTTT
>15|.|TRBV11-1|TRBJ2-2|.
CASSLSLGGAGELFF
TGTGCCAGCAGCTTAAGCCTCGGGGGTGCCGGGGAGCTGTTTTTT
>17|TRBD2|TRBV7-6|TRBJ2-2|.
CASSLSGASGSTGELFF
TGTGCCAGCAGCCTTTCCGGGGCTAGCGGGAGCACCGGGGAGCTGTTTTTT
>16|.|TRBV11-2|TRBJ2-7|.
CASSLSVSGVRREQYF
TGTGCCAGCAGCTTGTCCGTGTCCGGGGTCCGACGGGAGCAGTACTTC
>14|.|TRBV7-8|TRBJ2-7|.
CASSLAGRGYEQYF
TGTGCCAGCAGCTTAGCGGGCAGGGGCTACGAGCAGTACTTC
>13|.|TRBV5-1|TRBJ1-2|.
CASSLSGNYGYTF
TGCGCCAGCAGCTTGTCAGGAAACTATGGCTACACCTTC
>14|.|TRBV5-6|TRBJ1-2|.
CASSLRGVSGGYTF
TGTGCCAGCAGCCTCCGAGGCGTCTCCGGTGGCTACACCTTC
>16|TRBD1|TRBV30|TRBJ2-3|.
CAWSAETGSSTDTQYF
TGTGCCTGGAGTGCCGAGACAGGGTCTAGCACAGATACGCAGTATTTT
>14|TRBD1|TRBV7-2|TRBJ2-7|.
CASSQDRGIHEQYF
TGTGCCAGCAGCCAAGACAGGGGAATCCACGAGCAGTACTTC
>16|.|TRBV4-1|TRBJ1-2|.
CASSQGGGMGAGSYTF
TGCGCCAGCAGCCAAGGGGGGGGTATGGGCGCGGGAAGCTACACCTTC
>15|.|TRBV9|TRBJ1-1|.
CASSAAGGAPTEAFF
TGTGCCAGCAGCGCCGCTGGGGGGGCGCCGACTGAAGCTTTCTTT
>15|TRBD2|TRBV13|TRBJ2-1|.
CASSPRTSGRIEQFF
TGTGCCAGCAGCCCAAGGACTAGCGGAAGAATCGAGCAGTTCTTC
>16|TRBD1|TRBV7-2|TRBJ1-1|.
CASSYRQGAGNTEAFF
TGTGCCAGCAGCTACAGACAGGGGGCAGGGAACACTGAAGCTTTCTTT
>17|TRBD1|TRBV2|TRBJ1-5|.
CASRMGQGPIRNQPQHF
TGTGCCAGCAGGATGGGACAGGGGCCAATTCGAAATCAGCCCCAGCATTTT
>15|.|TRBV27|TRBJ2-7|once
CASSSGTGSSYEQYF
TGTGCCAGCAGTTCAGGAACGGGGTCCTCCTACGAGCAGTACTTC
>13|TRBD1|TRBV10-3|TRBJ1-4|.
CAIGTGTWEKLFF
TGTGCCATCGGGACAGGGACTTGGGAAAAACTGTTTTTT
>17|.|TRBV7-3|TRBJ2-4|.
CASSLPRGGTFGDIQYF
TGTGCCAGCAGCCTCCCCAGGGGTGGTACGTTCGGAGACATTCAGTACTTC
>13|TRBD1|TRBV27|TRBJ1-2|.
CASGPLTGGGYTF
TGTGCCAGCGGACCCCTGACAGGGGGTGGCTACACCTTC
>16|.|TRBV6-5|TRBJ1-3|.
CASSYDSNGSGNTIYF
TGTGCCAGCAGTTACGACAGTAACGGCTCTGGAAACACCATATATTTT
>13|TRBD1|TRBV7-6|TRBJ2-7|.
CASSLQGAYEQYF
TGTGCCAGCAGCTTACAGGGGGCATACGAGCAGTACTTC
>15|.|TRBV7-7|TRBJ1-5|once
CASSPRVRSYQPQHF
TGTGCTAGCAGCCCCCGAGTCCGGTCCTATCAGCCCCAGCATTTT
>17|.|TRBV7-9|TRBJ1-2|.
CASSLSPGGGRNYGYTF
TGTGCCAGCAGCTTGTCCCCCGGGGGAGGGAGAAACTATGGCTACACCTTC
>14|.|TRBV11-2|TRBJ2-7|once
CASSLRPGDNEQYF
TGTGCCAGCAGCTTGAGGCCAGGGGATAACGAGCAGTACTTC
>10|.|TRBV10-1|TRBJ1-2|.
CASPIYGYTF
TGCGCCAGCCCAATCTATGGCTACACCTTC
>14|TRBD1|TRBV2|TRBJ2-7|medium-sized
CASRGRDRLYEQYF
TGTGCCAGCAGGGGAAGGGACAGACTCTACGAGCAGTACTTC
>14|.|TRBV9|TRBJ1-6|once
CASSVGQINSPLHF
TGTGCCAGCAGCGTAGGGCAGATTAATTCACCCCTCCACTTT
>15|TRBD1|TRBV19|TRBJ1-2|.
CASSMGTGVNYGYTF
TGTGCCAGTAGTATGGGCACAGGGGTGAACTATGGCTACACCTTC
>15|TRBD1|TRBV6-5|TRBJ2-7|few
CASSLRTGPPHEQYF
TGTGCCAGCAGTCTCCGGACAGGCCCCCCCCACGAGCAGTACTTC
>12|.|TRBV28|TRBJ1-2|few
CASSLQGGGYTF
TGTGCCAGCAGCCTACAAGGAGGGGGCTACACCTTC
>14|TRBD1|TRBV28|TRBJ1-3|.
CASTQGVAGNTIYF
TGTGCCAGCACCCAGGGGGTGGCTGGAAACACCATATATTTT
>15|.|TRBV27|TRBJ1-2|.
CASSPKESRNYGYTF
TGTGCCAGCAGCCCGAAGGAGTCACGGAACTATGGCTACACCTTC
>15|.|TRBV7-6|TRBJ2-1|.
CASSPRGLSYNEQFF
TGTGCCAGCAGCCCCAGGGGCCTCTCCTACAATGAGCAGTTCTTC